This entry lists 14 T cell receptor beta chains sequenced from one sample in a study of blood T cell repertoires in COVID-19. Only in-frame clones appear in the TCRdb table, and some are missing; sequencing was by immunoSEQ multiplex PCR. Of hundreds of thousands of clones in the sample, 83% are singletons; the top ten hold around 7%. Sequencing input: peripheral blood. These receptors all stem from a woman between 45 and 65 years old with acute or convalescent COVID-19.

CDR3 bases: TGTGCCTGGAGTACCGAGTCCGAAGCTTTCTTT. Protein product: CAWSTESEAFF. The chain has TRBV30 and TRBJ1-1; unclear D gene. Germline assignment: CDR1 GTSNPN and CDR2 SVGIG (reference sequence). V dropped 2 bases and J dropped 8 bases, with 9 bases sitting between them. There are 11 residues in the CDR3.

The sample holds a few counts of this clone. CDR3 amino acids: CASSLTRGAEQFF. As DNA, the CDR3 is TGTGCCAGCAGCCTGACTAGGGGAGCTGAGCAGTTCTTC. The J gene is TRBJ2-1, the V gene TRBV2; D perhaps matches TRBD2 (6 bases). CDR3 length: 13 amino acids. Germline V gene data show CDR1 as SNHLY and CDR2 as FYNNEI. The V end was cut by 6 bases, the J end by 9 bases, with 15 bases between. The full variable domain, rest sourced from reference TRBV2 and TRBJ2-1, is EPEVTQTPSHQVTQMGQEVILRCVPISNHLYFYWYRQILGQKVEFLVSFYNNEISEKSEIFDDQFSVERPDGSNFTLKIRSTKLEDSAMYFCASSLTRGAEQFFGPGTRLTVL.

This chain connects TRBV7-2 to TRBJ1-6; D ambiguous. This CDR3 spans 15 amino acids. Trimming pared 1 base from V and 4 bases from J, leaving 8 bases between. Germline V gene data show CDR1 as SGHTA and CDR2 as FQGNSA. The CDR3: CASSLGSRYNSPLHF. In nucleotides, the CDR3 is TGTGCCAGCAGCTTAGGATCCAGATATAATTCACCCCTCCACTTT.

This clone showed up just once. V gene TRBV19 combines with J gene TRBJ1-5, with TRBD1 as a possible D gene (5 bases). V was cut by 3 bases and J by 3 bases, with 18 bases left in between. There are 17 residues in the CDR3. Germline V CDR1 and CDR2: LNHDA, SQIVND (reference sequence). The CDR3 bases are TGTGCCAGTAGTATCGGGCAGGGCTTGTTTTCCAATCAGCCCCAGCATTTT. This gives the protein CASSIGQGLFSNQPQHF.

V gene TRBV5-1 combines with J gene TRBJ2-5; 8 nucleotides agree with TRBD1. Germline V gene lookup returns CDR1 SGHRS and CDR2 YFSETQ. The CDR3 is 15 residues long. Unmatched junction bases numbered 6, after V lost 0 bases and J lost 5 bases. CDR3 sequence reads: CASSLGQGPGETQYF. In DNA, the CDR3 is TGCGCCAGCAGCTTGGGACAGGGGCCTGGGGAGACCCAGTACTTC.

This clone occurred once. The chain recombines TRBV6-6 with TRBJ1-1; a weak D match, TRBD1 (6 bases). This CDR3 has 13 amino acids. The V end was cut by 8 bases, the J end by 4 bases, with 14 bases between. The germline gives CDR1 MNHNY, CDR2 SVGAGI (reference sequence). In DNA, the CDR3 is TGTGCCAGCGGAACAGGGTTGGGCACTGAAGCTTTCTTT. Its protein product is CASGTGLGTEAFF.

The gene calls are TRBV18 and TRBJ1-3; D ambiguous. This CDR3 has 13 residues. CDR1 and CDR2 from the germline V gene are KGHSH and LQKENI. Deletions cut 5 bases from V and 0 bases from J, with 5 bases between. This CDR3 is CASSINSGNTIYF. CDR3 bases: TGTGCCAGCTCAATAAACTCTGGAAACACCATATATTTT.

The gene calls are TRBV28 and TRBJ2-3; D remains unclear. Germline CDR1 is MDHEN and CDR2 is SYDVKM. The V gene lost 11 bases and the J gene lost 3 bases, with 15 bases spanning the gap. The CDR3 length is 13 residues. CDR3 nucleotides: TGTGCCTCCAATACGGGTTTGACAGATACGCAGTATTTT. Protein product: CASNTGLTDTQYF. The full variable domain, rest sourced from reference TRBV28 and TRBJ2-3, is DVKVTQSSRYLVKRTGEKVFLECVQDMDHENMFWYRQDPGLGLRLIYFSYDVKMKEKGDIPEGYSVSREKKERFSLILESASTNQTSMYLCASNTGLTDTQYFGPGTRLTVL.

The V gene is TRBV5-5, the J gene TRBJ1-3, with D maybe TRBD1 (6 bases). This CDR3 spans 15 amino acids. V was pared by 2 bases and J by 0 bases, with 9 bases between. Germline V lookup: CDR1 SGHKS, CDR2 YYEKEE (reference sequence). The CDR3 DNA sequence: TGTGCCAGCAGCTTATCGGACAGCTCTGGAAACACCATATATTTT. Encoded protein: CASSLSDSSGNTIYF. The whole variable domain, filled in from reference TRBV5-5 and TRBJ1-3, reads DAGVTQSPTHLIKTRGQQVTLRCSPISGHKSVSWYQQVLGQGPQFIFQYYEKEERGRGNFPDRFSARQFPNYSSELNVNALLLGDSALYLCASSLSDSSGNTIYFGEGSWLTVV.

The chain recombines TRBV3-1 (or the pseudogene TRBV3-2) with TRBJ2-1, with D possibly TRBD1 on 6 matching bases. Trimming took off 4 bases at V and 9 bases at J, with 13 bases between the two ends. CDR1 is LGHDT, CDR2 YNNKEL, per germline (reference sequence). CDR3 length equals 13 residues. CDR3 protein: CASSPGHSGEQFF. CDR3 DNA: TGTGCCAGCAGCCCGGGACATAGTGGTGAGCAGTTCTTC.

This clone has just a few counts. This chain links TRBV25-1 with TRBJ1-3; maybe TRBD1 (5 bases). CDR3 length: 16 residues. V lost 1 base and J 3 bases, leaving 13 bases between the germline ends. Germline V gene sequence: CDR1 MGHDK, CDR2 SYGVNS. The CDR3 sequence: CASSEWEGTGGNTIYF. For the CDR3, the DNA is TGTGCCAGCAGTGAATGGGAGGGGACTGGTGGAAACACCATATATTTT.

In this sample, this clone turned up many times. The chain recombines TRBV5-1 with TRBJ1-4; D might be TRBD1 (6 bases). The ends were cut back, 10 bases at V and 5 bases at J, with 15 bases in the middle. The CDR3 is made up of 13 amino acids. Germline V gene lookup returns CDR1 SGHRS and CDR2 YFSETQ. The CDR3 region has the DNA TGCGCCTCTTCTAGCCAGGGGAATGAAAAACTGTTTTTT. This sequence encodes CASSSQGNEKLFF.

The CDR3 region is CASSSGTGRSSPLHF. The CDR3, as DNA: TGTGCCAGTAGTTCTGGGACAGGGAGATCTTCACCCCTCCACTTT. This sequence joins TRBV19 and TRBJ1-6; 9 positions agree with TRBD1. The CDR3 consists of 15 residues. V shed 5 bases and J 9 bases; nucleotides not matched to a gene: 8. The germline gives CDR1 LNHDA, CDR2 SQIVND (reference sequence).

The V gene is TRBV21-1, the J gene TRBJ1-1. TRBV21-1 is a known pseudogene. This CDR3 contains 15 residues. CDR3 region: CASSKVMGASIEAFF. CDR3 coding DNA: TGTGCCAGCAGCAAAGTCATGGGAGCCTCGATCGAAGCTTTCTTT.